This TCR beta chain was identified during a study of cytomegalovirus exposure and HLA in healthy donors. Points from the study as a whole: A later analysis reportedly identified an Asian-associated ancestry cluster as carrying fewer N-insertions than the roughly 600-donor mean. Within an earlier analysis, most TCR beta V segments proved productive either about 87% or about 30% of the time.

The V end lost 6 bases, the J end lost 4 bases, and 16 bases lay between the germline ends. Per the germline V gene, CDR1 is MNHEY and CDR2 is SMNVEV (reference sequence). This CDR3 comprises 15 residues. Turning to this clone: Its antigen is as yet unknown.

The PCR had 60 Vbeta and 13 Jbeta primers. Method: immunoSEQ multiplex PCR; TCRdb's copy keeps in-frame clones and lacks some. The sample contains 150,000 to 200,000 clones, just under 80% of which appear only once. The source of this sequence is a man between 18 and 29 years old in good health and CMV-seropositive. Sequenced sample: PBMCs. This sequence joins TRBV27 and TRBJ1-5, with TRBD1 as a possible D gene (6 bases). In DNA, the CDR3 is TGTGCCAGCAGACTATCTGGACAGATAAATCAGCCCCAGCATTTT. Protein: CASRLSGQINQPQHF.